This T cell receptor beta chain was obtained from a study of technical replicates of blood from a handful of donors. The CDR3 contains 15 residues. CDR1 and CDR2 from the germline V gene are SGHTS and YDEGEE. V was cut by 1 base and J by 5 bases, with 13 bases left in between. TCRdb keeps only in-frame clones here, not all; method: immunoSEQ multiplex PCR. Of 78,000 or so clones detected, about nine tenths appear once; the ten largest clones hold about 0.41%. This TCR was sampled from a human donor in good health. The chain joins TRBV5-8 to TRBJ1-5, with D tentatively TRBD1 (5 bases). Sequencing was carried out using T cells isolated from PBMCs. CDR3 protein: CASSLTGLLHQPQHF. In DNA, the CDR3 is TGTGCCAGCAGCTTGACAGGCCTTTTGCATCAGCCCCAGCATTTT.